These T cell receptor beta chains were read from a single sample in a study of T cell clonotyping in hematopoietic cell transplantation. Assay: immunoSEQ multiplex PCR; the TCRdb copy retains only in-frame clones and omits some. Of 49,000 or so clones detected, around 83% appear once; the ten largest clones hold approximately 5.3%. Sequences were derived from peripheral blood mononuclear cells, sampled before stem cell transplant. The origin of the receptors is a man between 60 and 70 years old with myelodysplastic syndrome. Some clones in this sample may be carry-over from other donors' samples. Each CDR3 is given with its conserved first and last residue. The order of the fields is D gene, clone size, V gene, J gene, CDR3 DNA, CDR3 protein. A D gene is named only where the DNA matches it firmly. Clone size appears in some rows only: once, few, many, or a class for an expanded clone.

TRBD2	.	TRBV5-1	TRBJ2-2	TGCGCCAGCAGCTTGGAAGCGGGGGGGATCACCGGGGAGCTGTTTTTT	CASSLEAGGITGELFF
.	.	TRBV10-3	TRBJ2-7	TGTGCCATCAGTGAGTCGAGTACAGGGACACAATACGAGCAGTACTTC	CAISESSTGTQYEQYF
TRBD1	.	TRBV7-2	TRBJ2-1	TGTGCCAGCAGCTTAGGCCCGGGACAGGGGGCGGACAATGAGCAGTTCTTC	CASSLGPGQGADNEQFF
.	.	TRBV11-2	TRBJ1-1	TGTGCCAGCAGCTTGGGGTGGGCGCGAGGGGACACTGAAGCTTTCTTT	CASSLGWARGDTEAFF
TRBD1	.	TRBV7-2	TRBJ1-1	TGTGCCAGCAGCTTAGATCAGGGGGGCCGGGAAGCTTTCTTT	CASSLDQGGREAFF
.	.	TRBV4-3	TRBJ1-5	TGCGCCAGCAGCCAATTAGCAGGCGGCAATCAGCCCCAGCATTTT	CASSQLAGGNQPQHF
TRBD1	.	TRBV7-6	TRBJ2-2	TGTGCCAGCAGCCCGGGGACAGGGGGGAACACCGGGGAGCTGTTTTTT	CASSPGTGGNTGELFF
.	.	TRBV27	TRBJ1-6	TGTGCCAGCAGACCCCGGGGCTCCTATAATTCACCCCTCCACTTT	CASRPRGSYNSPLHF
.	.	TRBV7-2	TRBJ1-1	TGTGCCAGCAGCTTAGGTTGGGGTCGGGAAGCTTTCTTT	CASSLGWGREAFF
TRBD1	.	TRBV9	TRBJ2-7	TGTGCCAGCAGCGTAGCGGGACAGGCTACCTACGAGCAGTACTTC	CASSVAGQATYEQYF
.	.	TRBV5-1	TRBJ1-6	TGCGCCAGCAGCTTGGCCCTTCAAACCGGGATCAGTTCACCCCTCCACTTT	CASSLALQTGISSPLHF
.	.	TRBV6-5	TRBJ2-2	TGTGCCAGCAGGTCGGGACAAAACACCGGGGAGCTGTTTTTT	CASRSGQNTGELFF
.	once	TRBV6-5	TRBJ2-5	TGTGCCAGCAGCCCTAGATTCTTGTACCAAGAGACCCAGTACTTC	CASSPRFLYQETQYF
.	.	TRBV5-1	TRBJ1-1	TGCGCCAGCAGCTTGAATAACCCGGGGGCTGAAGCTTTCTTT	CASSLNNPGAEAFF
.	.	TRBV11-3	TRBJ2-5	TGTGCCAGCAGCAGTAGGGAGGGGGCCCACCAAGAGACCCAGTACTTC	CASSSREGAHQETQYF
TRBD1	.	TRBV28	TRBJ1-6	TGTGCCAGCAGTCCTATAACAGGGGCCCTATATAATTCACCCCTCCACTTT	CASSPITGALYNSPLHF
.	.	TRBV14	TRBJ1-3	TGTGCCAGCAGCCAAGGGGGGACTTTTACCTCTGGAAACACCATATATTTT	CASSQGGTFTSGNTIYF
TRBD2	.	TRBV27	TRBJ2-7	TGTGCCAGCAGTTCTCTGGGGGGGATTACCTACGAGCAGTACTTC	CASSSLGGITYEQYF
.	few	TRBV5-1	TRBJ2-1	TGCGCCAGCAGCTTGAGCAGCTCCTACAATGAGCAGTTCTTC	CASSLSSSYNEQFF
.	.	TRBV25-1	TRBJ1-2	TGTGCCAGCAGTGCCGTAGGCTCGCAGGGGCTGAGGAGCTATGGCTACACCTTC	CASSAVGSQGLRSYGYTF
.	.	TRBV30	TRBJ1-1	TGTGCCTGGAGAGGCAAAAGGGACACTGAAGCTTTCTTT	CAWRGKRDTEAFF
TRBD1	.	TRBV5-3	TRBJ2-3	TGTGCCAGAAGCTCGGACAGGGGGCGGGCAGATACGCAGTATTTT	CARSSDRGRADTQYF
.	.	TRBV5-6	TRBJ2-3	TGTGCCAGCAGCCAAACAGGGATAGATACGCAGTATTTT	CASSQTGIDTQYF
.	.	TRBV7-6	TRBJ2-1	TGTGCCAGCAGCTTAAACGGAGACAATGAGCAGTTCTTC	CASSLNGDNEQFF
.	.	TRBV4-2	TRBJ2-3	TGTGCCAGCAGCCAAGAGGGGCAGGGGGGACCAGATACGCAGTATTTT	CASSQEGQGGPDTQYF
TRBD2	.	TRBV7-9	TRBJ2-7	TGTGCCAGCAGTTTGACTAGCGGGGATTACGAGCAGTACTTC	CASSLTSGDYEQYF
.	.	TRBV19	TRBJ1-2	TGTGCCAGTAGTTTGGGCAGGGGCTATGGCTACACCTTC	CASSLGRGYGYTF
.	.	TRBV25-1	TRBJ2-5	TGTGCCAGCAGTGAAGGAACAGGGATCGGGGAGACCCAGTACTTC	CASSEGTGIGETQYF
.	.	TRBV2	TRBJ1-1	TGTGCCAGCAAAGGAGGCAGACAGAACACTGAAGCTTTCTTT	CASKGGRQNTEAFF
.	few	TRBV28	TRBJ2-7	TGTGCCAGCAGTTTGACGTACAGGGAAGGGGCCTACGAGCAGTACTTC	CASSLTYREGAYEQYF
TRBD2	.	TRBV2	TRBJ2-3	TGTGCCAGCAGGCGGGGGGGCCCCACAGATACGCAGTATTTT	CASRRGGPTDTQYF
.	.	TRBV27	TRBJ2-7	TGTGCCAGCAGTTTTACCCCCAGGGCCTACGAGCAGTACTTC	CASSFTPRAYEQYF